This T cell receptor beta chain was retrieved from a study of cytomegalovirus exposure and HLA in healthy donors. Study at large: Within an early data release were about 85 million unique TCRs drawn from HLA-typed donors. Findings of the study overall: Some V segments, including TRBV6-2 and TRBV6-3, were excluded as indistinguishable. The study recorded 164 TCR beta chains that were cytomegalovirus-associated. When analyzed later, the rates of TCR association showed variation by HLA locus, with DRB1 the most and HLA-C the fewest.

Worth noting for this clone: Its target is unknown.

PCR employed 60 Vbeta and 13 Jbeta primers. The table came from immunoSEQ multiplex PCR; TCRdb's copy has only in-frame clones and leaves some out. The sample contains fewer than 200,000 clones, roughly 80% of which appear only once. This CDR3 has 16 amino acids. Trimming left V 0 bases short and J 4 bases short, with 14 bases between. The V gene's germline CDR1 is SGHRS and CDR2 YFSETQ. The receptor was isolated from a woman between 18 and 30 years old in good health and CMV-seronegative. This chain links TRBV5-1 with TRBJ2-1; D possibly corresponds to TRBD2 (5 bases). The sequencing sample was made of PBMCs. The CDR3 DNA is TGCGCCAGCAGCTTGGGGCGGGCGCCGGTTTACAATGAGCAGTTCTTC. It translates to CASSLGRAPVYNEQFF. Using reference TRBV5-1 and TRBJ2-1 for the parts outside the CDR3, the full variable domain is KAGVTQTPRYLIKTRGQQVTLSCSPISGHRSVSWYQQTPGQGLQFLFEYFSETQRNKGNFPGRFSGRQFSNSRSEMNVSTLELGDSALYLCASSLGRAPVYNEQFFGPGTRLTVL.